The T cell receptor (beta chain) under discussion was sequenced for a study of glioma-infiltrating T cells. TCR alpha and beta CDR3 regions were amplified from RNA using iRepertoire nested multiplex PCR. TCRdb analysed the multiplex PCR reads with MiXCR anew, one entry per CDR3 protein. This sample has 93,000 or so distinct CDR3 sequences, with 25% to 35% found just once. This clonotype was counted ten times or more. Antigen specificity is unknown. Study conclusions and caveats: Above-expected tissue-blood divergence occurred in all gliomas, most in low-grade ones.

Deletions cut 1 base from V and 12 bases from J, with 12 bases between. The CDR3 is made up of 12 amino acids. The germline gives CDR1 LGHNA, CDR2 YSLEER. The genes are TRBV4-3 and TRBJ1-1, with D perhaps matching TRBD1 (5 bases). The sequence derives from a human donor with low-grade glioma or glioblastoma, undergoing nonglioma brain surgery, or in good health (not recorded which). The sample consisted of glioma tissue, nonneoplastic brain tissue, or PBMCs (not recorded which). The DNA for the CDR3 is TGCGCCAGCAGCCAAGGGAGGGGAGCGTCTTTCTTT. It encodes CASSQGRGASFF.